This T cell receptor beta chain was sequenced in a study of T-cell reconstitution after alpha-beta-depleted transplantation in children. Deletions cut 1 base from V and 3 bases from J, with 7 bases between. This CDR3 is 13 amino acids long. Per germline, CDR1 SGHRS and CDR2 YFSETQ. A library of TCRbeta sequences, prepared with unique molecular identifiers, was generated. TCRdb ran MiXCR on the PCR reads and lists one entry per CDR3 protein. The table lists about 540,000 distinct CDR3 sequences, roughly 27% of them singletons. Note on this clonotype: The antigen is undetermined. A read error may explain this, as a much larger clone is one base away.

Whole-study results and caveats: The origin of high day-60 TCRbeta diversity in some patients lay in surviving recipient T cells and thymic progenitors. About two months after transplant, alpha-beta T cells reportedly came from several hundred expanded graft clones. Diversity and T-cell counts at one year after transplant derived mostly from new T cells.

This specimen was PBMCs, taken before TCRalphabeta/CD19-depleted stem cell transplant. The chain carries TRBV5-1 and TRBJ1-1; no firm D call. The sequence was obtained from a boy less than two years old with Wiskott-Aldrich syndrome, due to receive a stem cell transplant. Here the CDR3 reads CASSLMWDTEAFF. The CDR3 bases are TGCGCCAGCAGCTTGATGTGGGACACTGAAGCTTTCTTT.